The TCR beta chain under discussion was sequenced for a study of T cells in Graves' hyperthyroidism and ophthalmopathy. RNA transcripts yielded amplified TCR beta CDR3 regions. Carried out on the TCR CDR3, a first-round RT-PCR used the HTBI primer set. Via MiXCR, TCRdb re-called the multiplex PCR reads, giving one row per CDR3 protein. This table has about 620,000 distinct CDR3 sequences, 15% to 20% appearing once. Patients aged 18 to 65 had newly diagnosed hyperthyroidism of under 2 months' duration. CDR1 is SGHDT and CDR2 is YYEEEE in the germline V gene. This CDR3 has 18 residues. V was shortened by 3 bases and J by 7 bases, with 27 bases between the two germline ends.

Sequenced material: blood. This clonotype was obtained from a woman between 25 and 40 years old with Graves' hyperthyroidism. V usage is TRBV5-6 and J usage is TRBJ2-3; either TRBD1 or TRBD2 may supply D (6 bases each). In DNA form, the CDR3 reads TGTGCCAGCAGCTCGTGGGCAGGCGGGACAACAATTAACTATACGCAGTATTTT. Translation gives CASSSWAGGTTINYTQYF.